These 7 T cell receptor beta chains came from one sample sequenced in a study of blood T cell repertoires in COVID-19 (TCRdb year 2020). Library prep was done by the immunoSEQ multiplex PCR assay. TCRdb obtained this table from immuneACCESS and retained in-frame rearrangements with V and J assigned. These tables miss some clones; where compared with another copy, unresolved V genes account for less than half of the shortfall, and the remainder is unexplained. In this sample the table shows about 130,000 clones, about 80% of which occur a single time. Around 4.1% of the sample lies in the top ten. The material sequenced was peripheral blood. Source of these receptors: a woman in her 50s with acute or convalescent COVID-19.

The chain joins TRBV20-1 to TRBJ2-1; D not resolved. The V gene lost 3 bases and the J gene lost 6 bases, with 6 bases spanning the gap. The CDR3 covers 11 residues. Germline V gene sequence: CDR1 DFQATT, CDR2 SNEGSKA (reference sequence). The CDR3 nucleotides read TGCAGTGCTAGCGAGCTCAATGAGCAGTTCTTC. Its protein product is CSASELNEQFF.

Remarks on this clone: A much larger clone differs by one base, so this may be a read error. The chain employs TRBV5-5 and TRBJ2-7; 11 bases map to TRBD1. Germline V gives CDR1 SGHKS, CDR2 YYEKEE (reference sequence). V shed 4 bases, J shed 3 bases, and the junction held 3 bases outside the gene matches. The CDR3 is 14 amino acids. CDR3 residues: CASSPDRGLYEQYF. In DNA form, the CDR3 reads TGTGCCAGCAGCCCGGACAGGGGGCTCTACGAGCAGTACTTC.

The chain has TRBV28 and TRBJ2-1; tentatively, D is TRBD2 (6 bases). Germline values: CDR1 MDHEN, CDR2 SYDVKM. V shed 5 bases and J shed 6 bases, with 20 bases lying between them. The CDR3 is 16 amino acids. CDR3 protein: CASSRPRTNLGNEQFF. The CDR3 nucleotides read TGTGCCAGCAGTCGCCCGAGGACTAATCTGGGCAATGAGCAGTTCTTC.

The rearrangement links TRBV30 to TRBJ1-4; 7 nucleotides match TRBD1. There are 17 residues in the CDR3. Germline V gene sequence: CDR1 GTSNPN, CDR2 SVGIG (reference sequence). V was pared by 5 bases and J by 5 bases, with 17 bases of the junction left unmatched. Here the CDR3 DNA reads TGTGCCTGGTCCATCATGGGACAGAAGAAACTAAATGAAAAACTGTTTTTT. This sequence encodes CAWSIMGQKKLNEKLFF.

The V and J genes are TRBV27 and TRBJ2-7; D might be TRBD2 (5 bases). CDR3 length: 14 residues. V gave up 0 bases and J gave up 0 bases, with 6 bases separating them. CDR1 MNHEY and CDR2 SMNVEV come from the germline V gene (reference sequence). The CDR3 sequence: CASSLSRDSYEQYF. The DNA for the CDR3 is TGTGCCAGCAGTTTATCGAGGGACTCCTACGAGCAGTACTTC.

V usage is TRBV15 and J usage is TRBJ2-1; D not resolved. Trimming took off 5 bases at V and 8 bases at J, with 13 bases between the two ends. Germline V gene lookup returns CDR1 LNHNV and CDR2 YYDKDF (reference sequence). This CDR3 spans 13 amino acids. The CDR3 loop is CATSVRGVDEQFF. The CDR3 DNA reads as TGTGCCACCAGCGTACGAGGCGTCGATGAGCAGTTCTTC. Drawing the rest from reference TRBV15 and TRBJ2-1, the complete variable domain is DAMVIQNPRYQVTQFGKPVTLSCSQTLNHNVMYWYQQKSSQAPKLLFHYYDKDFNNEADTPDNFQSRRPNTSFCFLDIRSPGLGDTAMYLCATSVRGVDEQFFGPGTRLTVL.

V is TRBV14 and J is TRBJ2-7; TRBD1 matches at 7 bases. Germline V gene sequence: CDR1 SGHDN, CDR2 FVKESK. V lost 3 bases and J lost 3; bases outside the gene matches: 8. The CDR3 is 15 residues long. CDR3 protein: CASSQTGKSIYEQYF. As DNA, the CDR3 is TGTGCCAGCAGCCAGACAGGGAAAAGCATCTACGAGCAGTACTTC.